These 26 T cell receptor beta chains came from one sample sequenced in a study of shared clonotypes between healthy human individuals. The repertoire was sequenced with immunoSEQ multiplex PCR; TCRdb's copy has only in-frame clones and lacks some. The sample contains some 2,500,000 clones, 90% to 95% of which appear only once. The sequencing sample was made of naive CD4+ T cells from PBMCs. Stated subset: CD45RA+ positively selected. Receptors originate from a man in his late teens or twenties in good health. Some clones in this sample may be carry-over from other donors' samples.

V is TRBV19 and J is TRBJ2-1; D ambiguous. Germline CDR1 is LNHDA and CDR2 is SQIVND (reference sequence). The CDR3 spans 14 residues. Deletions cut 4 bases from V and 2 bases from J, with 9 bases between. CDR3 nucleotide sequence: TGTGCCAGTAGTAACGAACTGACCTACAATGAGCAGTTCTTC. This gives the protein CASSNELTYNEQFF.

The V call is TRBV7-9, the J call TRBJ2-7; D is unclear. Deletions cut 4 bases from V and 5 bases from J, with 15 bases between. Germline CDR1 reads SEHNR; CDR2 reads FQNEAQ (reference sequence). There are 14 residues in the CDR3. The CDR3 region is CASSSSGPWDEQYF. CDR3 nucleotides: TGTGCCAGCAGCTCATCCGGGCCCTGGGACGAGCAGTACTTC.

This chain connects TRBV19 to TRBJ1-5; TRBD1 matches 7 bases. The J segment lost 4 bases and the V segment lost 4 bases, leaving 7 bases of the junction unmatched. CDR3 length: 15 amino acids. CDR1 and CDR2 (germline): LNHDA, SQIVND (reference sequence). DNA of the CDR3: TGTGCCAGTAGTAGTTTAATGGGACAGAATCAGCCCCAGCATTTT. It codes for CASSSLMGQNQPQHF.

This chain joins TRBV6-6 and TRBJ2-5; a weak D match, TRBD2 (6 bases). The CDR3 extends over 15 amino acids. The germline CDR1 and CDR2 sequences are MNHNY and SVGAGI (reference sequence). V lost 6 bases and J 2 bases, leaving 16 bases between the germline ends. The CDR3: CASRSGTERQETQYF. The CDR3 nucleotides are TGTGCCAGCAGGTCCGGGACTGAACGTCAAGAGACCCAGTACTTC.

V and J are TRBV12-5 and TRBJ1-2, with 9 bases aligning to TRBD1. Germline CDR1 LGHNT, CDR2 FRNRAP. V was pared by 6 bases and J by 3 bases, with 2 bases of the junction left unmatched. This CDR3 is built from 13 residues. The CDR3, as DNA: TGTGCTAGTGGGGACAGGGGATACTATGGCTACACCTTC. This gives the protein CASGDRGYYGYTF.

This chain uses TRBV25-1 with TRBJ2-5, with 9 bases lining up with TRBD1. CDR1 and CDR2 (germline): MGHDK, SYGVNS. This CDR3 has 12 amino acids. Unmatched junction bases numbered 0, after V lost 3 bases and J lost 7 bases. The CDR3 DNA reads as TGTGCCAGCAGTGAGGACAGGGGGACCCAGTACTTC. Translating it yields CASSEDRGTQYF.

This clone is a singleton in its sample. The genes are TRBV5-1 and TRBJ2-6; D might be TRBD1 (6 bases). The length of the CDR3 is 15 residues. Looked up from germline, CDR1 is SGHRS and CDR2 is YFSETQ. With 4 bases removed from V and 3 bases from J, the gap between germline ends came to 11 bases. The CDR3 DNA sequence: TGCGCCAGCAGCCCAACAGGGTATGGGGCCAACGTCCTGACTTTC. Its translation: CASSPTGYGANVLTF.

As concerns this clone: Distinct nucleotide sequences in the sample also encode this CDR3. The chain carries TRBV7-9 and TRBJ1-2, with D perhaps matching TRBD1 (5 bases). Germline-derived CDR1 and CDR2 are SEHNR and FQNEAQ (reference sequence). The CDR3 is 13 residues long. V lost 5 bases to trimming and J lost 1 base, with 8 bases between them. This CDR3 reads CASSPDSNYGYTF. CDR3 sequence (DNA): TGTGCCAGCAGCCCAGACAGTAACTATGGCTACACCTTC.

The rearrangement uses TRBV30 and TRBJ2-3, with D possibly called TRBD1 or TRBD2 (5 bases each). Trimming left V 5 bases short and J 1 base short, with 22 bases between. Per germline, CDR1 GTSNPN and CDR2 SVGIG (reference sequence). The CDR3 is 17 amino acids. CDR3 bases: TGTGCCTGGGGGGAAAGGGGACGGTCTCCTGGCACAGATACGCAGTATTTT. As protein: CAWGERGRSPGTDTQYF.

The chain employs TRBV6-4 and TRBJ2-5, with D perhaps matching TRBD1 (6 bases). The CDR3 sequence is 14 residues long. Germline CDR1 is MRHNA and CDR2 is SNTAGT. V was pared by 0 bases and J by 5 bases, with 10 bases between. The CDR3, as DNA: TGTGCCAGCAGTGACTCCCCAGGGGCGGAGACCCAGTACTTC. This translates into CASSDSPGAETQYF.

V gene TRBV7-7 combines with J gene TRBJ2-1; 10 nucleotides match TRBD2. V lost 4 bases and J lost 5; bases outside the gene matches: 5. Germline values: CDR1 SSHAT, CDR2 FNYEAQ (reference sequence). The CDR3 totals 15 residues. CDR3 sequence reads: CASSSTSGANNEQFF. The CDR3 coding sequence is TGTGCCAGCAGCTCAACTAGCGGGGCAAACAATGAGCAGTTCTTC.

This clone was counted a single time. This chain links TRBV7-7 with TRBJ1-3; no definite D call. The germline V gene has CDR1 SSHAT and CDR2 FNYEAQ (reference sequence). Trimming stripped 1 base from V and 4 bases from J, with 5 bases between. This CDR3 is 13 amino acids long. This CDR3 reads CASSLGGGNTIYF. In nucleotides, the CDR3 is TGTGCCAGCAGCTTAGGCGGGGGAAACACCATATATTTT.

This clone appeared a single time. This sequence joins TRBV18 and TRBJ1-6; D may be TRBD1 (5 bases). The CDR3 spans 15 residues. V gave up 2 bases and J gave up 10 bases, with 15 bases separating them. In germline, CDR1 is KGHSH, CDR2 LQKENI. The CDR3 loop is CASSPMGQGGSPLHF. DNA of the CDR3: TGTGCCAGCTCACCAATGGGCCAGGGTGGCTCACCCCTCCACTTT.

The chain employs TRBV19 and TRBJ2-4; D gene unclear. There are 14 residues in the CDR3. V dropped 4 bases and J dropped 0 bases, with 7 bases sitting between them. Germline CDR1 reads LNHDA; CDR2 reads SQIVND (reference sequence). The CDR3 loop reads CASSKNGAKNIQYF. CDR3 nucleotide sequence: TGTGCCAGTAGTAAGAACGGAGCCAAAAACATTCAGTACTTC.

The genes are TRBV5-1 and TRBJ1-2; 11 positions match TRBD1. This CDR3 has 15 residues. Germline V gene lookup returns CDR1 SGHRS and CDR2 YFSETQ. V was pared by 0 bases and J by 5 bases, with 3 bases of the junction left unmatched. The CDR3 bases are TGCGCCAGCAGCTTGGGGACAGGGGGCTTGTATGGCTACACCTTC. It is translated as CASSLGTGGLYGYTF.

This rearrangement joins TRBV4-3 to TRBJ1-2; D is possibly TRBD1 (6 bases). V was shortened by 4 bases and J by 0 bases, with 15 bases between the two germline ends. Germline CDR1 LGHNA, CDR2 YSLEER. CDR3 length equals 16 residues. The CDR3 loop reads CASSRQLGQANYGYTF. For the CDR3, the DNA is TGCGCCAGCAGCCGTCAATTGGGACAAGCTAACTATGGCTACACCTTC.

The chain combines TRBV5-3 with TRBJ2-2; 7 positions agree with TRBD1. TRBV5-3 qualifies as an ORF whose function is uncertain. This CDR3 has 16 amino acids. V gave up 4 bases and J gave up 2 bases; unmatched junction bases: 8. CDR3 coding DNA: TGTGCCAGAAGCGATGTTGACAGGGAAAACACCGGGGAGCTGTTTTTT. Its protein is CARSDVDRENTGELFF.

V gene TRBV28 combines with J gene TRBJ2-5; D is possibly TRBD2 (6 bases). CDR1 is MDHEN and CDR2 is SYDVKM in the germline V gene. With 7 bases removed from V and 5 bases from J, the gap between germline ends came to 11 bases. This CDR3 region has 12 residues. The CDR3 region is CASTTSWETQYF. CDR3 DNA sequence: TGTGCCAGCACTACTAGCTGGGAGACCCAGTACTTC.

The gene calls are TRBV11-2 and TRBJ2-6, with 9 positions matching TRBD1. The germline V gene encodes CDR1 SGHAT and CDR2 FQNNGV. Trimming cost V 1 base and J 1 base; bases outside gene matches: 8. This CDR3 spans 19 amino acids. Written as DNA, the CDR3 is TGTGCCAGCAGCTTAGTGTGGGGACAGGGTACATCTGGGGCCAACGTCCTGACTTTC. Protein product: CASSLVWGQGTSGANVLTF.

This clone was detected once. The CDR3 bases are TGTGCCAGCAGTTCGGGCAGGGGGCGGGCGACCCAGTACTTC. It yields the protein CASSSGRGRATQYF. The chain uses TRBV6-5 and TRBJ2-5; 8 nucleotides align to TRBD1. V lost 4 bases, J lost 7 bases, and 8 bases stayed unmatched. The CDR3 consists of 14 residues. Germline values: CDR1 MNHEY, CDR2 SVGAGI.

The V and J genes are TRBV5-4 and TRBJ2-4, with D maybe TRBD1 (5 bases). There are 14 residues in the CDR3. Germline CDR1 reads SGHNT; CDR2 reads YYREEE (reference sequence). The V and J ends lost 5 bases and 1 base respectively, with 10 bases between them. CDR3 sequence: CASRPDSAKNIQYF. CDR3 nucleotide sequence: TGTGCCAGCAGACCCGACAGTGCCAAAAACATTCAGTACTTC.

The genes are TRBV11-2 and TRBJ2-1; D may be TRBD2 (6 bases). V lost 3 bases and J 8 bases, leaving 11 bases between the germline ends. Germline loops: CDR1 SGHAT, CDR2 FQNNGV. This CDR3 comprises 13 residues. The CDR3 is CASSLAGTHEQFF. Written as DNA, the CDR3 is TGTGCCAGCAGCTTGGCCGGGACTCATGAGCAGTTCTTC.

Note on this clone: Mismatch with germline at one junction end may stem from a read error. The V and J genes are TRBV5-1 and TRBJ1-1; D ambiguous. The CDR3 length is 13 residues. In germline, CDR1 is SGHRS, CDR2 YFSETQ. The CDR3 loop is CASRLGLDTEAFF. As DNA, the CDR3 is TGCGCCAGCAGGTTGGGCCTGGACACTGAAGCTTTCTTT.

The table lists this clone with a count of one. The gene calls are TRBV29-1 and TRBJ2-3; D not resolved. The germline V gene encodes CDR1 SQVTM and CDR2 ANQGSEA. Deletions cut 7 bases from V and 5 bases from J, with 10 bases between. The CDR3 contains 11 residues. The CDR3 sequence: CSADKEDTQYF. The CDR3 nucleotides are TGCAGCGCAGACAAAGAAGATACGCAGTATTTT.

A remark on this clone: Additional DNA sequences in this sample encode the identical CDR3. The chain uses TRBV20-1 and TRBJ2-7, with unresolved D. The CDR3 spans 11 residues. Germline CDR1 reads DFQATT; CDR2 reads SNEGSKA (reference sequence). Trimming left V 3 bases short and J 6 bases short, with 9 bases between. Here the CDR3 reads CSASRVGEQYF. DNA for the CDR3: TGCAGTGCTAGTAGGGTGGGCGAGCAGTACTTC.

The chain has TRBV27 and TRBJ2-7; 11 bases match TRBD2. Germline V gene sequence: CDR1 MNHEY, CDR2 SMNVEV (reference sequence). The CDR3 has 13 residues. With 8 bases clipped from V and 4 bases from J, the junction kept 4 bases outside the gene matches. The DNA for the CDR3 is TGTGCCAGCCGACGACTAGCGGGGTACGAGCAGTACTTC. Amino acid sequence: CASRRLAGYEQYF.